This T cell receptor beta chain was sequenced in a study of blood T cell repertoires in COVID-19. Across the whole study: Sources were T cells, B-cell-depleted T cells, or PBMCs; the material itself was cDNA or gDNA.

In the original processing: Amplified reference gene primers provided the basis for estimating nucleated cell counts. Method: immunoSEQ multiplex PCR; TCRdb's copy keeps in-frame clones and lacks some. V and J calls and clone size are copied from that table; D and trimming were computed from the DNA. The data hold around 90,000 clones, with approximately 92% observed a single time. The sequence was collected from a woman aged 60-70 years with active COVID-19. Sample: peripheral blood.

CDR3 amino acids: CASSSDRANTEAFF. CDR3 bases: TGTGCCAGCAGCTCCGACAGGGCTAACACTGAAGCTTTCTTT. The rearrangement links TRBV7-2 to TRBJ1-1; 7 bases are shared with TRBD1. There are 14 residues in the CDR3. V was clipped by 4 bases and J by 2 bases; unmatched bases: 4. In germline, CDR1 is SGHTA, CDR2 FQGNSA.